This record concerns one T cell receptor (beta chain) sequence. Its matching antigen is unknown. This specimen belongs to a study of blood T cells in healthy people across ages. Study-wide results and limits: It was the long-lived donors that had more naive CD4+ cells and higher diversity than aged donors. With age, beta diversity per million T cells declined roughly linearly, significantly by over 35.

The authors ran a second PCR of 7 to 11 cycles using a sample-barcoded 5' primer and a J-beta primer mix. Tags on each cDNA molecule came from a template-switch adaptor with 12 random nucleotides. TCRdb re-called the 5' RACE reads with MiXCR, one entry per CDR3 protein. The table shows just under 900,000 distinct CDR3 sequences, with around 30% occurring only once. The CDR3 extends over 14 amino acids. Trimming took 0 bases from V and 7 from J, leaving 7 bases between them. The germline gives CDR1 WNHNN, CDR2 SYGVQD (reference sequence). Sequenced sample: blood. The origin of this receptor is a woman at least 80 years old in good health. The gene calls are TRBV10-1 and TRBJ1-6, with D unresolved. The CDR3, as DNA: TGCGCCAGCAGTGAGTCGAGAGGAAATTCACCCCTCCACTTT. This codes for CASSESRGNSPLHF.